Below, 29 T cell receptor beta chains from the same sample are listed, as sequenced in a study of blood T cell repertoires in COVID-19. Clones were read by immunoSEQ multiplex PCR, and TCRdb kept only the in-frame ones, dropping some. The sample lists approximately 180,000 clones, under 90% occurring once. Sample: peripheral blood. These receptors all come from a person between 65 and 79 years old with COVID-19, enrolled during active disease.

This clone occurred a few times. This chain uses TRBV11-2 with TRBJ2-7; TRBD2 is a possible D gene (5 bases). Germline loops: CDR1 SGHAT, CDR2 FQNNGV. This CDR3 has 15 amino acids. Trimming shortened V by 5 bases and J by 5 bases, and 19 bases separated the two germline ends. Here the CDR3 reads CASSTGSGRGNEQYF. CDR3 sequence (DNA): TGTGCCAGCAGCACTGGGTCGGGGAGAGGCAACGAGCAGTACTTC. The full variable domain, its missing parts supplied by reference TRBV11-2 and TRBJ2-7, is EAGVAQSPRYKIIEKRQSVAFWCNPISGHATLYWYQQILGQGPKLLIQFQNNGVVDDSQLPKDRFSAERLKGVDSTLKIQPAKLEDSAVYLCASSTGSGRGNEQYFGPGTRLTVT.

The chain recombines TRBV4-3 with TRBJ2-1; D possibly corresponds to TRBD1 (7 bases). Per germline, CDR1 LGHNA and CDR2 YSLEER. The CDR3 runs 14 residues. V lost 4 bases and J 4 bases, leaving 11 bases between the germline ends. The CDR3 region is CASSPEGQYNEQFF. CDR3 coding DNA: TGCGCCAGCAGCCCGGAGGGACAGTACAATGAGCAGTTCTTC.

The CDR3 here is CSVGVPYNEQFF. In DNA, the CDR3 is TGCAGCGTCGGGGTTCCATACAATGAGCAGTTCTTC. This rearrangement joins TRBV29-1 to TRBJ2-1, with D maybe TRBD2 (5 bases). The CDR3 has 12 amino acids. The germline V and J ends were trimmed by 6 bases and 4 bases, with 10 bases remaining between them. Germline CDR1 and CDR2: SQVTM and ANQGSEA.

The chain links TRBV12-5 to TRBJ2-7; 9 nucleotides agree with TRBD1. Germline V CDR1 and CDR2: LGHNT, FRNRAP. V lost 0 bases to trimming and J lost 3 bases; unmatched junction nucleotides: 6. The CDR3 is 16 amino acids. The chain's CDR3 is CASGLVDRDRVYEQYF. CDR3 DNA: TGTGCTAGTGGTTTGGTTGACCGGGACAGGGTCTACGAGCAGTACTTC.

The gene calls are TRBV6-5 and TRBJ2-4, with D possibly being TRBD2 (6 bases). V was trimmed by 5 bases and J by 7 bases, leaving 15 bases between them. The germline V gene encodes CDR1 MNHEY and CDR2 SVGAGI. There are 14 residues in the CDR3. The CDR3 loop is CASSPRAGWNIQYF. Here the CDR3 DNA reads TGTGCCAGCAGTCCCCGGGCGGGGTGGAACATTCAGTACTTC.

V gene TRBV13 combines with J gene TRBJ2-3; weak D call: TRBD2 (5 bases). V was shortened by 4 bases and J by 0 bases, with 14 bases between the two germline ends. Germline CDR1 reads PRHDT; CDR2 reads FYEKMQ (reference sequence). The CDR3 consists of 16 residues. CDR3 residues: CASSSRSGTSTDTQYF. The CDR3 nucleotides are TGTGCCAGCAGCTCACGGAGCGGCACTAGCACAGATACGCAGTATTTT.

The CDR3 DNA is TGTGCCAGCAGTACAGGGGGATATAGCAATCAGCCCCAGCATTTT. Translating it yields CASSTGGYSNQPQHF. This chain connects TRBV28 to TRBJ1-5, with 8 bases lining up with TRBD1. The CDR3 spans 15 residues. Germline V lookup: CDR1 MDHEN, CDR2 SYDVKM. V lost 5 bases and J lost 0; bases outside the gene matches: 3.

The chain combines TRBV4-2 with TRBJ1-1; possible D gene TRBD1, 6 bases. V lost 1 base and J lost 5, with 8 bases in between. The CDR3 runs to 13 residues. The germline CDR1 and CDR2 sequences are LGHNA and YNFKEQ. The CDR3 region has the DNA TGTGCCAGCAGCCAAGTGAGGGGGACTGAAGCTTTCTTT. This gives the protein CASSQVRGTEAFF.

This chain uses TRBV4-1 with TRBJ2-7; possibly TRBD1 for D (5 bases). Germline CDR1 MGHRA, CDR2 YSYEKL. CDR3 length: 17 amino acids. Deletions cut 2 bases from V and 4 bases from J, with 21 bases between. The CDR3 protein is CASSQPSTGPRVYEQYF. The CDR3 DNA is TGCGCCAGCAGCCAACCCTCCACAGGCCCCCGGGTGTACGAGCAGTACTTC.

This clone appeared once. The rearrangement links TRBV4-1 to TRBJ2-7; perhaps TRBD2 as D (5 bases). Germline CDR1 is MGHRA and CDR2 is YSYEKL. This CDR3 comprises 13 residues. V lost 5 bases and J lost 3, with 11 bases in between. The CDR3 here is CASSSSGSYEQYF. CDR3 nucleotide sequence: TGCGCCAGCAGCTCCAGCGGAAGCTACGAGCAGTACTTC.

The chain has TRBV7-9 and TRBJ2-7, with 7 nucleotides matching TRBD2. Per the germline V gene, CDR1 is SEHNR and CDR2 is FQNEAQ (reference sequence). The CDR3 runs to 15 residues. J was trimmed by 5 bases and V by 5 bases; bases with no gene match: 12. This CDR3 reads CASSPLGGLGDEQYF. CDR3 nucleotides: TGTGCCAGCAGCCCCCTCGGGGGGTTGGGCGACGAGCAGTACTTC.

The rearrangement links TRBV18 to TRBJ1-3; D not certain. The CDR3 loop spans 14 amino acids. Trimming took 5 bases from V and 0 from J, leaving 8 bases between them. Germline CDR1 reads KGHSH; CDR2 reads LQKENI. Written as DNA, the CDR3 is TGTGCCAGCTCAACCACCAGCTCTGGAAACACCATATATTTT. Protein: CASSTTSSGNTIYF. The full variable domain, completed using reference TRBV18 and TRBJ1-3, is NAGVMQNPRHLVRRRGQEARLRCSPMKGHSHVYWYRQLPEEGLKFMVYLQKENIIDESGMPKERFSAEFPKEGPSILRIQQVVRGDSAAYFCASSTTSSGNTIYFGEGSWLTVV.

This clone was detected only a few times. The J gene is TRBJ1-5, the V gene TRBV28, with D possibly matching TRBD1 (5 bases). Trimming left V 3 bases short and J 4 bases short, with 10 bases between. The CDR3 is made up of 14 amino acids. Germline V gene sequence: CDR1 MDHEN, CDR2 SYDVKM. The chain's CDR3 is CASSFGGTNQPQHF. CDR3 bases: TGTGCCAGCAGTTTCGGGGGGACTAATCAGCCCCAGCATTTT. Full variable domain (rest looked up from reference TRBV28 and TRBJ1-5): DVKVTQSSRYLVKRTGEKVFLECVQDMDHENMFWYRQDPGLGLRLIYFSYDVKMKEKGDIPEGYSVSREKKERFSLILESASTNQTSMYLCASSFGGTNQPQHFGDGTRLSIL.

V usage is TRBV9 and J usage is TRBJ1-4; tentatively, D is TRBD1 (5 bases). CDR3 length: 15 residues. V dropped 0 bases and J dropped 2 bases, with 8 bases sitting between them. Germline CDR1 is SGDLS and CDR2 is YYNGEE. This chain's CDR3 is CASSVAGVTNEKLFF. DNA of the CDR3: TGTGCCAGCAGCGTAGCGGGGGTGACTAATGAAAAACTGTTTTTT.

This sequence joins TRBV7-9 and TRBJ2-1, with D possibly being TRBD2 (5 bases). V was clipped by 5 bases and J by 5 bases, with 16 bases between them. Germline lookup yields CDR1 SEHNR and CDR2 FQNEAQ (reference sequence). This CDR3 has 15 residues. Here the CDR3 DNA reads TGTGCCAGCAGCCTAGGTCGGGGATTCGACAATGAGCAGTTCTTC. As protein: CASSLGRGFDNEQFF.

The rearrangement links TRBV7-2 to TRBJ2-2; tentatively, D is TRBD1 (6 bases). The CDR3 is 16 amino acids. Germline V gives CDR1 SGHTA, CDR2 FQGNSA. Trimming removed 2 bases from V and 2 bases from J, with 12 bases in between. The CDR3 region has the DNA TGTGCCAGCAGCTTAACCCTACAGGGAAACACCGGGGAGCTGTTTTTT. Amino acid sequence: CASSLTLQGNTGELFF.

V is TRBV7-8 and J is TRBJ2-2; possibly TRBD1 for D (6 bases). The germline V and J ends were trimmed by 1 base and 5 bases, with 17 bases remaining between them. Germline CDR1 and CDR2: SGHVS and FQNEAQ. CDR3 length equals 17 residues. CDR3 in amino acids: CASSLGYRARKTGELFF. DNA for the CDR3: TGTGCCAGCAGCTTAGGGTACAGGGCACGGAAGACCGGGGAGCTGTTTTTT.

The chain employs TRBV21-1 and TRBJ2-3; the table assigns TRBD2, which was not confirmed against the DNA. TRBV21-1 is recorded as a pseudogene. The CDR3 is made up of 17 amino acids. The CDR3 spells CASSKYRTSGCTDTQYF. The CDR3 DNA sequence: TGTGCCAGCAGCAAGTACCGGACTAGCGGTTGCACAGATACGCAGTATTTT.

The chain carries TRBV2 and TRBJ2-7; 9 bases are a match to TRBD1. Germline-derived CDR1 and CDR2 are SNHLY and FYNNEI. Trimming at V came to 6 bases and at J to 8 bases, leaving 11 bases not matched to a gene. The CDR3 is 14 amino acids. CDR3 protein: CASRGMTGTGKQYF. CDR3 coding DNA: TGTGCCAGCAGGGGAATGACCGGGACAGGGAAGCAGTACTTC.

The J gene is TRBJ2-7, the V gene TRBV11-2, with 8 bases aligning to TRBD1. V lost 0 bases, J lost 3 bases, and 1 base stayed unmatched. CDR1 is SGHAT, CDR2 FQNNGV, per germline. The CDR3 runs 14 residues. The CDR3 sequence is CASSLDGTGYEQYF. CDR3 sequence (DNA): TGTGCCAGCAGCTTAGATGGGACAGGCTACGAGCAGTACTTC.

This chain links TRBV27 with TRBJ1-6; the D gene is possibly TRBD1 (5 bases). The V end was cut by 9 bases, the J end by 2 bases, with 11 bases between. Germline loops: CDR1 MNHEY, CDR2 SMNVEV (reference sequence). This CDR3 contains 14 residues. CDR3: CASRWTTYNSPLHF. The CDR3 DNA reads as TGTGCCAGTCGGTGGACAACCTATAATTCACCCCTCCACTTT.

The rearrangement links TRBV7-2 to TRBJ2-7; 9 nucleotides align to TRBD1. The CDR3 sequence is 15 residues long. Germline loops: CDR1 SGHTA, CDR2 FQGNSA. V was pared by 5 bases and J by 4 bases, with 9 bases of the junction left unmatched. The CDR3 bases are TGTGCCAGCAGCACCCAGGACAGGGGTCTTTACGAGCAGTACTTC. Translated, it gives CASSTQDRGLYEQYF.

The chain's CDR3 is CASSPAGTGAYEQYF. The CDR3 DNA reads TGTGCCAGCTCACCAGCGGGCACAGGGGCCTACGAGCAGTACTTC. The rearrangement uses TRBV18 and TRBJ2-7, with TRBD1 matching over 7 bases. CDR3 length: 15 residues. J lost 2 bases, V lost 2 bases, and 6 bases had no gene match. The V gene's germline CDR1 is KGHSH and CDR2 LQKENI.

The CDR3 DNA sequence: TGTGCCAGCAGTTCAATTCCGGGACAGGGGAACACTGAAGCTTTCTTT. Amino acid sequence: CASSSIPGQGNTEAFF. The V and J genes are TRBV5-5 and TRBJ1-1; TRBD1 aligns across 9 bases. V lost 5 bases and J lost 1; bases outside the gene matches: 9. CDR3 length: 16 residues. CDR1 is SGHKS and CDR2 is YYEKEE in the germline V gene (reference sequence).

This clone was seen once. The chain uses TRBV14 and TRBJ1-1; 7 bases match TRBD1. There are 14 residues in the CDR3. V shed 3 bases and J 3 bases; nucleotides not matched to a gene: 4. CDR1 SGHDN and CDR2 FVKESK come from the germline V gene. This CDR3 is CASSQRGPHTEAFF. CDR3 in DNA: TGTGCCAGCAGCCAGAGGGGGCCCCACACTGAAGCTTTCTTT.

The chain uses TRBV18 and TRBJ2-2, with TRBD2 matching 10 bases. CDR1 is KGHSH and CDR2 is LQKENI in the germline V gene. The length of the CDR3 is 18 residues. Trimming removed 3 bases from V and 0 bases from J; junction bases left unmatched: 7. CDR3 protein: CASSPLPSGSSNTGELFF. The CDR3 region has the DNA TGTGCCAGCTCACCTCTTCCTAGCGGGAGTTCGAACACCGGGGAGCTGTTTTTT.

The V and J genes are TRBV11-2 and TRBJ2-1; D is possibly TRBD2 (5 bases). This CDR3 has 14 amino acids. The V gene lost 2 bases and the J gene lost 0 bases, with 5 bases spanning the gap. Germline CDR1 SGHAT, CDR2 FQNNGV. CDR3 nucleotide sequence: TGTGCCAGCAGCTTAACTAGCTCCTACAATGAGCAGTTCTTC. Translated, it gives CASSLTSSYNEQFF.

The rearrangement links TRBV19 to TRBJ1-1; 9 bases line up with TRBD1. Trimming took 1 base from V and 5 from J; bases not matched to a gene: 2. CDR3 length equals 14 residues. The germline V gene encodes CDR1 LNHDA and CDR2 SQIVND (reference sequence). The CDR3, as DNA: TGTGCCAGTAGTATAGGACAGGGGGGTACTGAAGCTTTCTTT. Residues: CASSIGQGGTEAFF.

The chain links TRBV6-4 to TRBJ1-6, with D perhaps TRBD1 (5 bases). Germline V gene data show CDR1 as MRHNA and CDR2 as SNTAGT. The germline V and J ends were trimmed by 3 bases and 10 bases, with 10 bases remaining between them. The CDR3 sequence is 13 residues long. The CDR3 reads CASSEGRGSPLHF. The CDR3 nucleotides are TGTGCCAGCAGTGAGGGGCGGGGATCACCCCTCCACTTT.